This is a list of T cell receptor beta chains from one sample in a study of patients and donors after allogeneic stem cell transplantation. MiXCR was run by TCRdb on the RT-PCR reads, yielding one entry per CDR3 protein. This sample yields some 24,000 distinct CDR3 sequences, of which less than 45% are seen a single time; around 72% belongs to the top ten. The sample was blood, either unsorted or a sorted T cell fraction (not recorded which). All receptors come from a human donor who was either an allogeneic HSCT recipient or a stem cell or donor lymphocyte infusion donor (not recorded which). It is not recorded whose cells these are; they may come from a transplant donor. CDR3s include the opening cysteine and the closing phenylalanine or tryptophan. The order of the fields is J gene, V gene, D gene, clone size, CDR3 protein, CDR3 DNA. The D gene is left open where the match is weak. Clone size is stated in some rows and not others, as once, few, many or a class when expanded.

>TRBJ1-4|TRBV6-6|NA|NA
CASRGPGATNEKLFF
TGTGCCAGCAGGGGCCCAGGGGCAACTAATGAAAAACTGTTTTTT
>TRBJ2-1|TRBV5-1|TRBD1|NA
CASSAQGMSYNEQFF
TGCGCCAGCAGCGCACAGGGGATGTCCTACAATGAGCAGTTCTTC
>TRBJ2-7|TRBV5-6|TRBD2|NA
CASSFGLAAPGEQYF
TGTGCCAGCAGCTTCGGACTAGCGGCCCCTGGTGAGCAGTACTTC
>TRBJ1-5|TRBV27|TRBD1|few
CASSSTVGQVYSNQPQHF
TGTGCCAGCAGTTCCACCGTAGGACAGGTCTATAGCAATCAGCCCCAGCATTTT
>TRBJ1-5|TRBV20-1|NA|NA
CSARESRNQPQHF
TGCAGTGCTAGAGAAAGCCGAAATCAGCCCCAGCATTTT
>TRBJ2-1|TRBV15|TRBD2|NA
CATSRDGLAGGNEQFF
TGTGCCACCAGCAGAGATGGACTAGCGGGAGGGAATGAGCAGTTCTTC
>TRBJ1-3|TRBV15|NA|NA
CATSSQALFSGNTIYF
TGTGCCACCAGCTCCCAGGCACTCTTCTCTGGAAACACCATATATTTT
>TRBJ2-3|TRBV21-1|NA|many
CASIPIDSLSTDTQYF
TGTGCCAGCATCCCCATCGACAGTCTATCCACAGATACGCAGTATTTT
>TRBJ2-2|TRBV18|NA|NA
CASSPLEGFNTGELFF
TGTGCCAGCTCACCACTGGAGGGATTTAACACCGGGGAGCTGTTTTTT
>TRBJ1-2|TRBV6-1|TRBD1|few
CASVVDRVRNYGYTF
TGTGCCAGCGTCGTGGACAGGGTGAGAAACTATGGCTACACCTTC
>TRBJ2-5|TRBV12-3/TRBV12-4|NA|few
CASSLRGPETQYF
TGTGCCAGCAGTTTGCGGGGGCCAGAGACCCAGTACTTC
>TRBJ1-5|TRBV20-1|NA|few
CSATEDSYSNQPQHF
TGCAGTGCTACCGAGGACAGTTATAGCAATCAGCCCCAGCATTTT
>TRBJ1-2|TRBV5-6|TRBD1|NA
CASSLDRGLYGYTF
TGTGCCAGCAGCTTGGACAGGGGGTTATATGGCTACACCTTC
>TRBJ1-6|TRBV6-2/TRBV6-3|TRBD1|few
CASSTRQGGNSPLHF
TGTGCCAGCAGTACCCGACAGGGCGGTAATTCACCCCTCCACTTT
>TRBJ1-5|TRBV5-1|NA|few
CASSLDPFGGYQPQHF
TGCGCCAGCAGCTTGGACCCTTTTGGTGGCTATCAGCCCCAGCATTTT
>TRBJ1-5|TRBV12-3/TRBV12-4|NA|few
CASSSRAFSNQPQHF
TGTGCCAGCAGTTCCCGGGCCTTTAGCAATCAGCCCCAGCATTTT
>TRBJ2-1|TRBV10-2|NA|NA
CASRDPVAVAYNEQFF
TGCGCCAGCAGAGACCCGGTGGCCGTGGCCTACAATGAGCAGTTCTTC
>TRBJ2-5|TRBV12-3/TRBV12-4|NA|few
CASSSLGTQYF
TGTGCCAGCAGTAGCCTTGGGACCCAGTACTTC
>TRBJ2-2|TRBV11-2|NA|NA
CASSLLLDPRTTGELFF
TGTGCCAGCAGCTTACTACTGGACCCGCGCACCACCGGGGAGCTGTTTTTT
>TRBJ1-5|TRBV6-5|NA|NA
CASRGGANQPQHF
TGTGCCAGCCGGGGGGGGGCAAATCAGCCCCAGCATTTT
>TRBJ2-7|TRBV29-1|TRBD1|medium-sized
CSVEGTGALPYEQYF
TGCAGCGTTGAGGGGACAGGGGCGCTTCCCTACGAGCAGTACTTC
>TRBJ2-2|TRBV20-1|TRBD2|few
CSAEGLAGGPVTGELFF
TGCAGTGCTGAGGGACTAGCGGGGGGGCCGGTCACCGGGGAGCTGTTTTTT
>TRBJ1-5|TRBV7-8|TRBD1|NA
CASSLRDRNTGNQPQHF
TGTGCCAGCAGCTTAAGGGACAGAAATACAGGCAATCAGCCCCAGCATTTT
>TRBJ1-2|TRBV5-1|NA|NA
CASSLAAATGNYGYTF
TGCGCCAGCAGCTTGGCGGCAGCCACAGGGAACTATGGCTACACCTTC
>TRBJ2-4|TRBV4-1|NA|NA
CASSQEPTSHIAKNIQYF
TGCGCCAGCAGCCAAGAACCTACGAGCCATATAGCCAAAAACATTCAGTACTTC
>TRBJ1-5|TRBV5-1|TRBD1|few
CASSLDRGSNQPQHF
TGCGCCAGCAGCTTGGACAGGGGGAGCAATCAGCCCCAGCATTTT
>TRBJ2-2|TRBV5-1|NA|few
CASSLSPRYTGELFF
TGCGCCAGCAGCTTGTCCCCCCGGTACACCGGGGAGCTGTTTTTT
>TRBJ2-1|TRBV20-1|NA|NA
CSASTGRKYYNEQFF
TGCAGTGCTAGTACCGGGAGAAAATACTACAATGAGCAGTTCTTC
>TRBJ2-3|TRBV5-4|TRBD1|NA
CASSLGQGDTQYF
TGTGCCAGCAGCCTCGGACAGGGCGATACGCAGTATTTT
>TRBJ1-2|TRBV5-1|NA|NA
CASSLSDSGGYTF
TGCGCCAGCAGCTTAAGCGATTCGGGAGGCTACACCTTC
>TRBJ1-5|TRBV21-1|NA|NA
CASSKGRQGGSNQPQHF
TGTGCCAGCAGCAAAGGTCGACAGGGTGGCAGCAATCAGCCCCAGCATTTT
>TRBJ1-1|TRBV6-2/TRBV6-3|NA|few
CASSYSIGWGTEAFF
TGTGCCAGCAGTTACTCAATCGGGTGGGGGACTGAAGCTTTCTTT
>TRBJ1-5|TRBV18|NA|few
CASSYEVGVVDPQHF
TGTGCCAGCTCATATGAAGTGGGGGTTGTTGATCCCCAGCATTTT